This entry lists 19 T cell receptor beta chains sequenced from one sample in a study of T cell repertoires in cytomegalovirus infection. These receptors have no identified antigens. TCRdb used MiXCR to reprocess the reads, holding one entry per CDR3 protein. This table has under 150,000 distinct CDR3 sequences, roughly a quarter appearing once. Source material: PBMCs, sequenced either directly or after in vitro stimulation (not recorded which). Receptor source: a human donor in good health (CMV status not recorded). Some clones in this sample may be carry-over from other donors' samples.

This sequence joins TRBV7-9 and TRBJ1-2; D is possibly TRBD1 (6 bases). Germline values: CDR1 SEHNR, CDR2 FQNEAQ (reference sequence). The ends were cut back, 3 bases at V and 4 bases at J, with 15 bases in the middle. The CDR3 contains 15 residues. Written as DNA, the CDR3 is TGTGCCAGCAGCTTCGGATCGGGGGCGGGCTATGGCTACACCTTC. This sequence encodes CASSFGSGAGYGYTF.

This clonotype was counted only a few times. V and J are TRBV12-3 or TRBV12-4 and TRBJ1-5; D gene ambiguous. With 9 bases removed from V and 2 bases from J, the gap between germline ends came to 17 bases. The CDR3 sequence is 15 residues long. Written as DNA, the CDR3 is TGTGCCAGTCGTTTCTTAATGTTTTGCAATCAGCCCCAGCATTTT. Amino acid sequence: CASRFLMFCNQPQHF.

Only one count was recorded for this clonotype. The chain couples TRBV4-1 to TRBJ2-1; TRBD1 might be the D (6 bases). This CDR3 is built from 16 residues. The germline V and J ends were trimmed by 0 bases and 2 bases, with 11 bases remaining between them. CDR1 MGHRA and CDR2 YSYEKL come from the germline V gene. This chain's CDR3 is CASSQDWDTPYNEQFF. In DNA, the CDR3 is TGCGCCAGCAGCCAAGATTGGGACACACCCTACAATGAGCAGTTCTTC.

This clonotype was recorded at least ten times. The chain is built from TRBV10-3 and TRBJ2-5, with D hard to call. This CDR3 region has 12 residues. The germline V gene encodes CDR1 ENHRY and CDR2 SYGVKD. The V end lost 11 bases, the J end lost 1 base, and 11 bases lay between the germline ends. CDR3: CASGTTQETQYF. CDR3 coding DNA: TGTGCCTCCGGCACAACCCAAGAGACCCAGTACTTC.

This chain uses TRBV7-2 with TRBJ2-7; 7 bases map to TRBD2. Germline V gene data show CDR1 as SGHTA and CDR2 as FQGNSA. The CDR3 runs to 15 residues. With V trimmed by 6 bases and J by 7 bases, 15 bases remained unmatched. CDR3 amino acids: CASSNRLADLREQYV. The CDR3 DNA is TGTGCCAGCAGTAACCGGCTAGCGGACCTCAGGGAGCAGTACGTC.

Here the CDR3 DNA reads TGTGCCAGCAGCACACAGGGAAATCAGCCCCAGCATTTT. This codes for CASSTQGNQPQHF. The rearrangement joins TRBV5-5 to TRBJ1-5; tentative D call: TRBD1 (6 bases). Germline assignment: CDR1 SGHKS and CDR2 YYEKEE (reference sequence). The CDR3 spans 13 residues. Trimming took off 4 bases at V and 4 bases at J, with 9 bases between the two ends.

Turning to this clonotype: A much larger clone differs from this one at a single base, so this may be a read error. The rearrangement joins TRBV7-2 to TRBJ2-1; possible D gene TRBD1, 6 bases. The CDR3 runs to 12 residues. From germline, CDR1 is SGHTA and CDR2 FQGNSA. The CDR3 reads CASSLQGHDQFF. As DNA, the CDR3 is TGTGCCAGCAGCCTACAGGGACATGATCAGTTCTTC. Filled out from reference TRBV7-2 and TRBJ2-1, the complete variable domain reads GAGVSQSPSNKVTEKGKDVELRCDPISGHTALYWYRQSLGQGLEFLIYFQGNSAPDKSGLPSDRFSAERTGGSVSTLTIQRTQQEDSAVYLCASSLQGHDQFFGPGTRLTVL.

This clonotype has a count of ten or more. This chain connects TRBV7-3 to TRBJ1-1; the match to TRBD1 covers 8 bases. The CDR3 runs to 16 residues. The V gene end was trimmed by 0 bases and the J gene end by 4 bases; junction bases not matched to a gene: 7. The germline V gene encodes CDR1 SGHTA and CDR2 FQGTGA. The chain's CDR3 is CASSLTGGQGGTEAFF. CDR3 DNA: TGTGCCAGCAGCTTAACTGGTGGACAGGGTGGCACTGAAGCTTTCTTT.

The V gene is TRBV12-3 or TRBV12-4, the J gene TRBJ2-7, with TRBD2 matching 11 bases. Trimming removed 5 bases from V and 3 bases from J; junction bases left unmatched: 6. The CDR3 totals 15 residues. The CDR3 nucleotides are TGTGCCAGCAGTATCGTAGCGGGAGGGGGCTACGAGCAGTACTTC. Translation: CASSIVAGGGYEQYF.

This clonotype was picked up many times. The rearrangement uses TRBV7-2 and TRBJ2-7; 9 bases are shared with TRBD1. V trimming: 5 bases; J trimming: 4 bases; junction bases outside the gene matches: 6. The CDR3 runs 14 residues. CDR1 is SGHTA and CDR2 is FQGNSA in the germline V gene. The CDR3 nucleotides are TGTGCCAGCAGCGTGGGGGACAGGGCGTACGAGCAGTACGTC. This sequence encodes CASSVGDRAYEQYV.

This clonotype was detected ten times or more. The chain couples TRBV7-2 to TRBJ2-3; a possible D gene is TRBD1 (6 bases). CDR3 size: 13 residues. Germline CDR1 reads SGHTA; CDR2 reads FQGNSA. V dropped 7 bases and J dropped 6 bases, with 14 bases sitting between them. The CDR3: CASTPGVVDTQYF. CDR3 nucleotides: TGTGCCAGCACCCCAGGGGTAGTGGATACGCAGTATTTT.

V usage is TRBV6-1 and J usage is TRBJ1-1; D is perhaps TRBD1 (5 bases). This CDR3 comprises 12 residues. Germline V gives CDR1 MNHNS, CDR2 SASEGT. Trimming cost V 8 bases and J 3 bases, with 10 bases left between them. CDR3 sequence (DNA): TGTGCCAGCCGGGGACCGCACACTGAAGCTTTCTTT. Translated: CASRGPHTEAFF.

The rearrangement links TRBV4-1 to TRBJ1-5; TRBD1 aligns across 7 bases. CDR1 is MGHRA, CDR2 YSYEKL, per germline. The ends lost 5 bases at V and 7 bases at J; junction bases unmatched: 5. This CDR3 has 13 residues. CDR3 bases: TGCGCCAGCAGCGTCGACAGGGAGCAGCCCCAGCATTTT. Protein: CASSVDREQPQHF.

The chain uses TRBV11-2 and TRBJ2-1, with D maybe TRBD1 (6 bases). Looked up from germline, CDR1 is SGHAT and CDR2 is FQNNGV. The CDR3 spans 17 residues. V was cut by 5 bases and J by 4 bases, with 21 bases left in between. CDR3 protein: CASSPGARGIIYNEQFF. The CDR3 DNA follows: TGTGCCAGCAGCCCAGGGGCTAGAGGAATAATTTACAATGAGCAGTTCTTC.

J is TRBJ1-5 and V is TRBV20-1, with TRBD1 identical over 10 bases. Looked up from germline, CDR1 is DFQATT and CDR2 is SNEGSKA (reference sequence). CDR3 size: 14 residues. Losses at the gene ends were 6 bases for V and 5 bases for J; bases not matched to a gene: 7. CDR3 amino acids: CSARPGTGDQPQHF. The DNA for the CDR3 is TGCAGTGCCCGTCCCGGGACAGGGGATCAGCCCCAGCATTTT.

J is TRBJ2-1 and V is TRBV15; TRBD2 agrees at 12 bases. The germline V gene has CDR1 LNHNV and CDR2 YYDKDF (reference sequence). The CDR3 loop spans 13 amino acids. J lost 7 bases, V lost 8 bases, and 3 bases had no gene match. The CDR3 protein is CATQTSGSNEQFF. The CDR3 DNA sequence: TGTGCCACCCAGACTAGCGGGAGTAATGAGCAGTTCTTC. Full variable domain (remainder filled in from reference TRBV15 and TRBJ2-1): DAMVIQNPRYQVTQFGKPVTLSCSQTLNHNVMYWYQQKSSQAPKLLFHYYDKDFNNEADTPDNFQSRRPNTSFCFLDIRSPGLGDTAMYLCATQTSGSNEQFFGPGTRLTVL.

This clonotype was picked up many times. This chain joins TRBV7-9 and TRBJ2-7, with unresolved D. V was clipped by 4 bases and J by 0 bases, with 16 bases between them. The germline V gene has CDR1 SEHNR and CDR2 FQNEAQ (reference sequence). The CDR3 loop spans 16 amino acids. The chain's CDR3 is CASSSTRTRTSYEQYF. The CDR3 bases are TGTGCCAGCAGCTCGACCCGAACACGTACCTCCTACGAGCAGTACTTC.

The chain is built from TRBV27 and TRBJ2-7, with D possibly being TRBD1 (6 bases). This CDR3 comprises 14 residues. Trimming took 4 bases from V and 6 from J, leaving 16 bases between them. The germline V gene encodes CDR1 MNHEY and CDR2 SMNVEV (reference sequence). CDR3 sequence (DNA): TGTGCCAGCAGTTCCCGACTAACAGGGAGCGAGCAGTACGTC. Translation: CASSSRLTGSEQYV.

This chain connects TRBV7-2 to TRBJ1-1, with a tentative D call TRBD1 (5 bases). V gave up 1 base and J gave up 7 bases, with 10 bases separating them. Germline assignment: CDR1 SGHTA and CDR2 FQGNSA. The CDR3 sequence is 13 residues long. The chain's CDR3 is CASSLVSQGEAFF. The CDR3 bases are TGTGCCAGCAGCTTAGTAAGTCAGGGTGAAGCTTTCTTT.